The rows below give T cell receptor beta chains drawn from one sample of a study of shared clonotypes between healthy human individuals. Here immunoSEQ multiplex PCR was the method, and the copy in TCRdb shows in-frame clones only, minus some. The data contain 450,000 to 550,000 clones, 79% of them singletons. The sample taken for sequencing was PBMCs. Receptors originate from a middle-aged woman in good health. Some clones in this sample may be carry-over from other donors' samples. The CDR3 runs from the conserved cysteine through the conserved F or W. The D gene is left open where the match is weak. Clone size appears in some rows only: once, few, many, or a class for an expanded clone.

CASSPYRQGARNEQFF,TGTGCCAGCTCACCCTATCGGCAGGGGGCGAGAAATGAGCAGTTCTTC,TRBJ2-1,TRBD1,TRBV18,few
CAIRGDGSGQPQHF,TGTGCCATCAGGGGGGACGGTTCGGGGCAGCCCCAGCATTTT,TRBJ1-5,.,TRBV10-3,once
CASSLSGGSSYEQYF,TGCGCCAGCAGCTTGTCGGGCGGGAGTAGCTACGAGCAGTACTTC,TRBJ2-7,TRBD2,TRBV5-1,.
CSAARGYEQYF,TGCAGTGCCGCCCGGGGTTACGAGCAGTACTTC,TRBJ2-7,.,TRBV20-1,.
CASSVWDYHTGELFF,TGTGCCAGCAGCGTATGGGACTATCACACCGGGGAGCTGTTTTTT,TRBJ2-2,TRBD2,TRBV9,.
CARSGAGGSYEQYF,TGTGCCAGAAGTGGGGCAGGGGGCTCCTACGAGCAGTACTTC,TRBJ2-7,TRBD1,TRBV2,.
CASRETGVNGYTF,TGTGCCAGTAGGGAGACAGGGGTGAATGGCTACACCTTC,TRBJ1-2,TRBD1,TRBV19,.
CAISEGGYEQYF,TGTGCCATCAGTGAAGGTGGGTACGAGCAGTACTTC,TRBJ2-7,.,TRBV10-3,few
CASSGQGAGGYTF,TGTGCCAGCAGCGGGCAGGGGGCGGGAGGCTACACCTTC,TRBJ1-2,TRBD1,TRBV7-9,.
CASSSGRGASDYNEQFF,TGTGCCAGCAGCTCAGGTCGGGGGGCTAGCGACTACAATGAGCAGTTCTTC,TRBJ2-1,.,TRBV7-9,.
CASRTTSVANEQYF,TGTGCCAGCAGGACGACTAGTGTCGCGAACGAGCAGTACTTC,TRBJ2-7,.,TRBV6-6,.
CASTSRGRTQETQYF,TGTGCCAGCACCTCGCGCGGGAGGACGCAAGAGACCCAGTACTTC,TRBJ2-5,TRBD2,TRBV2,.
CAISASAPSSYNEQFF,TGTGCCATCAGTGCCAGCGCCCCGAGCTCCTACAATGAGCAGTTCTTC,TRBJ2-1,.,TRBV10-3,once
CASSLEAGLSYNEQFF,TGTGCCAGCAGCTTGGAGGCAGGCCTATCCTACAATGAGCAGTTCTTC,TRBJ2-1,.,TRBV5-5,.
CASSQAKTSGLTDTQYF,TGTGCCAGCAGCCAGGCCAAGACTAGCGGGTTGACAGATACGCAGTATTTT,TRBJ2-3,TRBD2,TRBV4-2,.
CATSRAGVTNTGELFF,TGTGCCACCAGCAGAGCAGGGGTAACGAACACCGGGGAGCTGTTTTTT,TRBJ2-2,.,TRBV15,.
CASSYGSNYGYTF,TGTGCCAGCAGCTACGGATCGAACTATGGCTACACCTTC,TRBJ1-2,.,TRBV5-6,.
CASSTRRGNEQYF,TGTGCCAGCAGCACCCGGAGGGGGAACGAGCAGTACTTC,TRBJ2-7,.,TRBV11-2,.
CASSPRAGGPYGEQYF,TGTGCCAGCAGCCCTCGGGCGGGAGGGCCTTATGGCGAGCAGTACTTC,TRBJ2-7,TRBD2,TRBV7-8,.
CASSSRGQGAPYGYTF,TGTGCCAGCAGTTCCCGGGGACAGGGGGCCCCCTATGGCTACACCTTC,TRBJ1-2,TRBD1,TRBV28,.
CASSSQIGDGYEQYF,TGTGCCAGTAGTAGTCAGATAGGGGACGGATACGAGCAGTACTTC,TRBJ2-7,.,TRBV19,.
CASSFGSGSSNEQFF,TGTGCCAGCAGCTTCGGCAGCGGGAGCAGCAATGAGCAGTTCTTC,TRBJ2-1,TRBD2,TRBV7-7,.
CASSQQGGQGSNEQFF,TGCGCCAGCAGCCAACAAGGGGGACAGGGATCCAATGAGCAGTTCTTC,TRBJ2-1,TRBD1,TRBV4-3,.
CASSLRDYQRSSYNEQFF,TGTGCCAGTAGTCTCCGGGACTACCAGAGGAGCTCCTACAATGAGCAGTTCTTC,TRBJ2-1,TRBD2,TRBV19,.
CASALAGEGDTQYF,TGTGCCAGCGCGTTAGCGGGAGAGGGAGATACGCAGTATTTT,TRBJ2-3,TRBD2,TRBV27,.
CSVDSGNYGYTF,TGCAGCGTTGATTCGGGGAACTATGGCTACACCTTC,TRBJ1-2,.,TRBV29-1,.
CASSSTGGKPQHF,TGTGCCAGCAGTTCGACAGGGGGTAAGCCCCAGCATTTT,TRBJ1-5,TRBD1,TRBV28,.
CASSQLTGLAGVNEQFF,TGTGCCAGCAGCCAACTAACGGGACTAGCGGGAGTCAATGAGCAGTTCTTC,TRBJ2-1,TRBD2,TRBV13,few
CASSLDGLEGYEQYF,TGCGCCAGCAGCTTGGATGGACTAGAAGGCTACGAGCAGTACTTC,TRBJ2-7,TRBD2,TRBV5-1,.
CASSLSGQGWETQYF,TGTGCCAGCAGTTTATCGGGACAGGGCTGGGAGACCCAGTACTTC,TRBJ2-5,TRBD1,TRBV27,.
CASQREPYEQYF,TGTGCCAGCCAGCGGGAGCCCTACGAGCAGTACTTC,TRBJ2-7,TRBD2,TRBV2,once
CASSLTPISSNYGYTF,TGTGCCAGCAGCTTGACCCCAATCTCGTCTAACTATGGCTACACCTTC,TRBJ1-2,.,TRBV5-5,.
CASSPDRFKDEQYF,TGTGCCAGCAGCCCCGACCGGTTTAAAGACGAGCAGTACTTC,TRBJ2-7,.,TRBV14,few
CASIIAGVSYEQYF,TGTGCCAGCATCATAGCGGGAGTGTCCTACGAGCAGTACTTC,TRBJ2-7,TRBD2,TRBV19,.
CASSSTVVGRYEQYF,TGTGCCAGCAGCTCAACAGTGGTCGGGCGGTACGAGCAGTACTTC,TRBJ2-7,.,TRBV11-2,.
CASSPPRQGAHEQYF,TGTGCCAGCAGCCCACCTCGCCAGGGGGCCCACGAGCAGTACTTC,TRBJ2-7,TRBD1,TRBV28,.
CASHGPGQSSYEQYF,TGTGCCAGCCATGGACCGGGACAGAGCTCCTACGAGCAGTACTTC,TRBJ2-7,TRBD1,TRBV6-5,.
CASSLGLAGASGANVLTF,TGTGCCAGCAGTTTGGGACTAGCGGGAGCTTCTGGGGCCAACGTCCTGACTTTC,TRBJ2-6,TRBD2,TRBV2,.
CASSLDSGSTDTQYF,TGTGCCAGCAGCTTGGATAGCGGGAGCACAGATACGCAGTATTTT,TRBJ2-3,TRBD2,TRBV5-4,.
CASSPLGEGEQYF,TGTGCCAGCTCACCGTTAGGGGAAGGCGAGCAGTACTTC,TRBJ2-7,.,TRBV18,.
CASRGLAGYNEQFF,TGTGCCAGCAGGGGGCTAGCGGGTTACAATGAGCAGTTCTTC,TRBJ2-1,TRBD2,TRBV11-2,.
CASSILAGRETQYF,TGTGCCAGTAGTATACTAGCGGGAAGAGAGACCCAGTACTTC,TRBJ2-5,TRBD2,TRBV19,many
CAWRGVSYEQFF,TGTGCCTGGAGAGGGGTTTCGTATGAGCAGTTCTTC,TRBJ2-1,.,TRBV30,.
CASSFGGALSKNIQYF,TGTGCCAGCAGTTTCGGAGGGGCCCTGTCCAAAAACATTCAGTACTTC,TRBJ2-4,.,TRBV28,.
CASSSGLAGPGTDTQYF,TGTGCCAGCAGCTCGGGACTAGCGGGCCCGGGCACAGATACGCAGTATTTT,TRBJ2-3,TRBD2,TRBV5-4,.
CASSVLAGVEYNEQFF,TGTGCCAGCAGCGTTCTAGCGGGAGTAGAGTACAATGAGCAGTTCTTC,TRBJ2-1,TRBD2,TRBV9,.
CASREGQGNTDTQYF,TGCGCCAGCAGGGAAGGACAGGGGAACACAGATACGCAGTATTTT,TRBJ2-3,TRBD1,TRBV5-1,.
CAIRRQGAAGYTF,TGTGCCATCAGACGACAGGGGGCGGCTGGCTACACCTTC,TRBJ1-2,TRBD1,TRBV10-3,.
CAWSALGRREETQYF,TGTGCCTGGAGTGCTCTCGGGAGAAGGGAAGAGACCCAGTACTTC,TRBJ2-5,.,TRBV30,.
CASSAGTGTETQYF,TGTGCCAGCAGTGCCGGGACAGGGACGGAGACCCAGTACTTC,TRBJ2-5,TRBD1,TRBV28,.
CASSLVAGGVYNEQFF,TGTGCCAGCAGCTTAGTAGCGGGGGGGGTCTACAATGAGCAGTTCTTC,TRBJ2-1,TRBD2,TRBV7-2,.
CASSHSGTTGANVLTF,TGCGCCAGCAGCCACTCCGGGACAACTGGGGCCAACGTCCTGACTTTC,TRBJ2-6,.,TRBV4-1,.
CASSPLTTRSGELFF,TGTGCCAGCAGCCCCCTAACCACACGGTCCGGGGAGCTGTTTTTT,TRBJ2-2,.,TRBV6-5,.